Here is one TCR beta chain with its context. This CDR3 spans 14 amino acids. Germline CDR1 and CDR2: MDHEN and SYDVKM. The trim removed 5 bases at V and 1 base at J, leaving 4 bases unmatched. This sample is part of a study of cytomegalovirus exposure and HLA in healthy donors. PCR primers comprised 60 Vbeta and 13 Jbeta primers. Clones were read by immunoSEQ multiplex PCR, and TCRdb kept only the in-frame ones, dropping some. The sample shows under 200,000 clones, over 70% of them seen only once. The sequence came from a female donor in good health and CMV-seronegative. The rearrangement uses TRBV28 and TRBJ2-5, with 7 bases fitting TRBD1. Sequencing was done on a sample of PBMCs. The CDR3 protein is CASSRDSSQETQYF. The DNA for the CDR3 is TGTGCCAGCAGTCGGGACAGCAGCCAAGAGACCCAGTACTTC.